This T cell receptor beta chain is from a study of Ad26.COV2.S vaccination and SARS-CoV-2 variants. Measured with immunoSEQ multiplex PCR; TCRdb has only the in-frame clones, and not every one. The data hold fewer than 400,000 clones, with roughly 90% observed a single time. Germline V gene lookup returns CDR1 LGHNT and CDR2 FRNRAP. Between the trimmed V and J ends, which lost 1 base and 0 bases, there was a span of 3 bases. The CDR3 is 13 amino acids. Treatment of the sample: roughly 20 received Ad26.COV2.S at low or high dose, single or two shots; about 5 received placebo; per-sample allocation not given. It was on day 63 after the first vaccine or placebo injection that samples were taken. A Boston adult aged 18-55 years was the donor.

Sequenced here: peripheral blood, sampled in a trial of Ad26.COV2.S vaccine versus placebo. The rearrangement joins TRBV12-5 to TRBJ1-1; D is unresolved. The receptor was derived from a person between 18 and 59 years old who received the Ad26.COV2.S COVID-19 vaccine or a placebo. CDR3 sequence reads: CASGLAVNTEAFF. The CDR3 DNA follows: TGTGCTAGTGGTTTGGCGGTGAACACTGAAGCTTTCTTT.